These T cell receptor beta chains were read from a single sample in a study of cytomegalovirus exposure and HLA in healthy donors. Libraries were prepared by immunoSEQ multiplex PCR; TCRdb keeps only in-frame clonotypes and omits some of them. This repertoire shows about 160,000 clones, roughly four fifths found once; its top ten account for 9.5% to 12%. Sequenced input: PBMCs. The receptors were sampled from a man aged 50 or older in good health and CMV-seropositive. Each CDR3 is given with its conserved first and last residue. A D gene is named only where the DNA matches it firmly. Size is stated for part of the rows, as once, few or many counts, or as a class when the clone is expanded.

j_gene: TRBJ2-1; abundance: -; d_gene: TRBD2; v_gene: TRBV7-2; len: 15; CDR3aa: CASSLVAGGGREQFF; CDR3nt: TGTGCCAGCAGCTTAGTAGCGGGAGGGGGGAGGGAGCAGTTCTTC
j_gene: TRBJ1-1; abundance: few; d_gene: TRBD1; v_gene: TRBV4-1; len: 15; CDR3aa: CASSRSGQGNTEAFF; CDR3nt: TGCGCCAGCAGCCGATCAGGACAGGGGAACACTGAAGCTTTCTTT
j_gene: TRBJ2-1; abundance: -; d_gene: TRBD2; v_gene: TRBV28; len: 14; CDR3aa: CASMSSGSLSEQFF; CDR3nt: TGTGCCAGCATGTCTAGCGGGTCCCTCTCGGAGCAGTTCTTC
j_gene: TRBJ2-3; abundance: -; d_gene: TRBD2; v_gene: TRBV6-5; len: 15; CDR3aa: CASSYKLAGGYTQYF; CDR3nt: TGTGCCAGCAGTTACAAGCTAGCGGGGGGGTATACGCAGTATTTT
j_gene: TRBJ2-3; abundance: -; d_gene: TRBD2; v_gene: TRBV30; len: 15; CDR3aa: CAWSKGLAGPDTQYF; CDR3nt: TGTGCCTGGAGCAAGGGACTAGCGGGCCCCGATACGCAGTATTTT
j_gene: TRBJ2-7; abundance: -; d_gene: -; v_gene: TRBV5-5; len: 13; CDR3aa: CASSLEEGYEQYF; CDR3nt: TGTGCCAGCAGCTTGGAAGAGGGCTACGAGCAGTACTTC
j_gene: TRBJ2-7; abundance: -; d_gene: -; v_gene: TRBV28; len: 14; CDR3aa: CASSLAGLSYEQYF; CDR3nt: TGTGCCAGCAGTTTAGCGGGATTATCCTACGAGCAGTACTTC
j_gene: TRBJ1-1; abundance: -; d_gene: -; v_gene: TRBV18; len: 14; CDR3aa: CASSPQQELSGAFF; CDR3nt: TGTGCCAGCTCACCCCAACAGGAGTTGTCGGGAGCTTTCTTT
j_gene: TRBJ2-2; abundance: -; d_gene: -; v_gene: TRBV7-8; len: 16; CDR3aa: CASSLAWGQNTGELFF; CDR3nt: TGTGCCAGCAGCTTAGCGTGGGGACAGAACACCGGGGAGCTGTTTTTT
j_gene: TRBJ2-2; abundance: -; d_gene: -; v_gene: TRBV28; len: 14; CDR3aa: CASFKGGNTGELFF; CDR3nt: TGTGCCAGCTTTAAAGGGGGGAACACCGGGGAGCTGTTTTTT
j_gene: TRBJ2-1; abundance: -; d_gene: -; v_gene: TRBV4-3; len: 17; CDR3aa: CASSQETVRLMGNEQFF; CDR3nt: TGCGCCAGCAGCCAAGAGACAGTCCGCTTAATGGGCAATGAGCAGTTCTTC
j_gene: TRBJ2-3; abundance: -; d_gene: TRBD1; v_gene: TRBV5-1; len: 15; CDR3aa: CASSYRDRDSDTQYF; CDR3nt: TGCGCCAGCAGCTATCGGGACAGGGACTCAGATACGCAGTATTTT
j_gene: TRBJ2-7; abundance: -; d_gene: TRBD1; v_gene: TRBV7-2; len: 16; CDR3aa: CASSLGTGRGTYEQYF; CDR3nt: TGTGCCAGCAGCTTAGGGACAGGACGGGGAACCTACGAGCAGTACTTC
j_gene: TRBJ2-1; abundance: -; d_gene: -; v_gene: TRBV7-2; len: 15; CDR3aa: CASSRYREIHNEQFF; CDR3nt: TGTGCCAGCAGCCGTTACCGGGAGATCCACAATGAGCAGTTCTTC
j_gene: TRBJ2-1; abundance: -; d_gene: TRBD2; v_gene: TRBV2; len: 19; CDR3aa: CASSGKGTSGAVVDNEQFF; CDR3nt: TGTGCCAGCAGTGGAAAGGGGACTAGCGGAGCGGTTGTGGACAATGAGCAGTTCTTC
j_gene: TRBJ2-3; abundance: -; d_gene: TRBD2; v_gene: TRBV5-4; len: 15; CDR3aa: CASSPSSGGAYTQYF; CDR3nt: TGTGCCAGCAGCCCGTCCAGCGGGGGGGCATATACGCAGTATTTT
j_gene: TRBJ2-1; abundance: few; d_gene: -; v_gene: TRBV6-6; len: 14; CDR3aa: CASSYWVGGNEQFF; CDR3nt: TGTGCCAGCAGTTACTGGGTAGGGGGTAATGAGCAGTTCTTC
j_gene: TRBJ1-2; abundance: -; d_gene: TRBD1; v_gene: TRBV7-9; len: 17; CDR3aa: CASIKPGQGFRNYGYTF; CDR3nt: TGTGCCAGCATCAAACCGGGACAGGGATTTCGCAACTATGGCTACACCTTC
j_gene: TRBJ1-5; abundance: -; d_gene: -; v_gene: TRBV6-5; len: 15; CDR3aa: CASSPTGLGNQPQHF; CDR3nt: TGTGCCAGCAGCCCAACAGGGTTGGGGAATCAGCCCCAGCATTTT
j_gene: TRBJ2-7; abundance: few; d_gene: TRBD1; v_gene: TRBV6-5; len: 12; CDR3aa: CASSYSPGQEYF; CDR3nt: TGTGCCAGCAGTTACTCCCCGGGACAGGAGTACTTC
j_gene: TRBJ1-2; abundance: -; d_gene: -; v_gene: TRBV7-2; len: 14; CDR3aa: CASAPGGIYYGYTF; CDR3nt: TGTGCCAGCGCCCCGGGGGGGATCTACTATGGCTACACCTTC
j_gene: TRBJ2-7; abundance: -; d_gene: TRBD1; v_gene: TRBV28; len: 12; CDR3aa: CASSGTGYEQYF; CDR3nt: TGTGCCAGCTCCGGGACAGGCTACGAGCAGTACTTC
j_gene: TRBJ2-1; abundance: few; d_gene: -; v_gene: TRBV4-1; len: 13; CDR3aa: CASRHNRANEQFF; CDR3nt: TGCGCCAGCAGGCATAACAGGGCCAATGAGCAGTTCTTC
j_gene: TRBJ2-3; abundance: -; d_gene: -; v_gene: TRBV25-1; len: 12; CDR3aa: CASSSSPDTQYF; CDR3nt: TGTGCCAGCAGTTCCTCCCCAGATACGCAGTATTTT
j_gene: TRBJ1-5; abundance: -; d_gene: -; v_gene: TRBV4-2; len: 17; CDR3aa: CASSQGLGIFSNQPQHF; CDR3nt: TGTGCCAGCAGCCAGGGACTCGGGATCTTTAGCAATCAGCCCCAGCATTTT
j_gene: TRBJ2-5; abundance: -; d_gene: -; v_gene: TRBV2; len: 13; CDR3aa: CASIYGQVETQYF; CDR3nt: TGTGCCAGCATATATGGGCAGGTCGAGACCCAGTACTTC
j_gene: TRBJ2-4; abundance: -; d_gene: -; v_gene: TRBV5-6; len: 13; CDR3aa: CASSTTGFNIQYF; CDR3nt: TGTGCCAGCAGCACTACAGGGTTCAACATTCAGTACTTC
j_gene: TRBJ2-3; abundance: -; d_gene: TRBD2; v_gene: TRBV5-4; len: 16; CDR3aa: CASSSLAGGSTDTQYF; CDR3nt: TGTGCCAGCAGCTCACTAGCGGGGGGGAGCACAGATACGCAGTATTTT
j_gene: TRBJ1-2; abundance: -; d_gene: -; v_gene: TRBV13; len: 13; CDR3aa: CASRPTGSDGYTF; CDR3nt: TGTGCCAGCAGACCAACAGGGTCGGATGGCTACACCTTC
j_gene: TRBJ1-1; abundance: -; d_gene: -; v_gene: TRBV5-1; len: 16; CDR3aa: CASSSGGGGTNTEAFF; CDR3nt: TGCGCCAGCAGCTCGGGCGGGGGGGGGACGAACACTGAAGCTTTCTTT
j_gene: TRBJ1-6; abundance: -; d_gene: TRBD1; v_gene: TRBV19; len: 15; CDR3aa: CASSIGTGDNSPLHF; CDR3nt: TGTGCCAGTAGTATTGGAACAGGGGATAATTCACCCCTCCACTTT
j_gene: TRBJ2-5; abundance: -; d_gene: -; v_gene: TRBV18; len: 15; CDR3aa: CASSPQPRGQETQYF; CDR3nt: TGTGCCAGCTCACCCCAGCCAAGGGGTCAAGAGACCCAGTACTTC
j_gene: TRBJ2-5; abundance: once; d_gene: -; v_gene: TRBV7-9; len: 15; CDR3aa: CASSRSGGLGETQYF; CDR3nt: TGTGCCAGCAGCCGTTCGGGGGGCTTGGGGGAGACCCAGTACTTC
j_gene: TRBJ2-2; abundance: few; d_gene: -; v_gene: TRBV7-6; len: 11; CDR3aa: CASSLTGELFF; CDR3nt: TGTGCCAGCAGCCTTACCGGGGAGCTGTTTTTT
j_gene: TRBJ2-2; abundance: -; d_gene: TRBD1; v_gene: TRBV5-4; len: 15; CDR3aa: CASSEDRVNTGELFF; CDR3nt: TGTGCCAGCAGCGAGGACAGGGTAAACACCGGGGAGCTGTTTTTT
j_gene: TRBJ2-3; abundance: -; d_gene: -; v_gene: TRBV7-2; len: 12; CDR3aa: CASSLSTDTQYF; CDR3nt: TGTGCCAGCAGCCTTAGCACAGATACGCAGTATTTT
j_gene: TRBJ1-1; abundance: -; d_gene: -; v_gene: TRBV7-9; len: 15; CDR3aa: CASSSTQDMNTEAFF; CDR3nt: TGTGCCAGCAGCTCCACACAGGACATGAACACTGAAGCTTTCTTT
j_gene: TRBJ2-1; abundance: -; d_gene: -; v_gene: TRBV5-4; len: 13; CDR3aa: CASSSSEVNEQFF; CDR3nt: TGTGCCAGCAGCTCAAGCGAAGTCAATGAGCAGTTCTTC
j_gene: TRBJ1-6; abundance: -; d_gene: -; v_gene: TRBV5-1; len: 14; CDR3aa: CASTLDSYNSPLHF; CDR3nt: TGCGCCAGCACCTTAGACAGCTATAATTCACCCCTCCACTTT
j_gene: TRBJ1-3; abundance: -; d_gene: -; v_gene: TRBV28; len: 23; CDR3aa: CASSSLTAYSAHSTVVSGNTIYF; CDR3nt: TGTGCCAGCAGTTCGCTAACAGCATACTCCGCTCATTCCACGGTCGTTTCTGGGAACACCATATATTTT
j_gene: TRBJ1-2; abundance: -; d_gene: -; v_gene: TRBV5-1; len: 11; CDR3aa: CASHAGDGYTF; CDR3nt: TGCGCCAGCCACGCCGGGGATGGCTACACCTTC
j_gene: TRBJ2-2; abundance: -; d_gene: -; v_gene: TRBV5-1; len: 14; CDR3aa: CASSLQRGTGELFF; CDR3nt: TGCGCCAGCAGCCTACAAAGGGGCACCGGGGAGCTGTTTTTT
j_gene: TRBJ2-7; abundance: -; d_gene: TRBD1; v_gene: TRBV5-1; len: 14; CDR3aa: CASSLEQGAYEQYF; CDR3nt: TGCGCCAGCAGCTTGGAGCAGGGGGCCTACGAGCAGTACTTC
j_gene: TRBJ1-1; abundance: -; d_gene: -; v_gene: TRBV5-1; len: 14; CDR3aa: CASSLDRRDTEAFF; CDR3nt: TGCGCCAGCAGCTTGGATCGCAGGGACACTGAAGCTTTCTTT
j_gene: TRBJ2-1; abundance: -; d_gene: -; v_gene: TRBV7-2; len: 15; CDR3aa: CASSLIADRYNEQFF; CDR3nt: TGTGCCAGCAGCTTAATTGCGGATCGATACAATGAGCAGTTCTTC
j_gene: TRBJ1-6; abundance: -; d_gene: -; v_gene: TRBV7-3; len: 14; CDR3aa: CASSFGGAGSPLHF; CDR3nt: TGTGCCAGCAGCTTCGGGGGGGCTGGTTCACCCCTCCACTTT
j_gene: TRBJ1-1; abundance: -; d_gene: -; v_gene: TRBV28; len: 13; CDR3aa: CASHTPGPTEAFF; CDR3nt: TGTGCCAGCCATACGCCAGGGCCCACTGAAGCTTTCTTT
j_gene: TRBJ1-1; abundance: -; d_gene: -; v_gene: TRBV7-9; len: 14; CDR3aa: CASSQIQGFTEAFF; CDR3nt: TGTGCCAGCAGCCAAATCCAGGGGTTCACTGAAGCTTTCTTT
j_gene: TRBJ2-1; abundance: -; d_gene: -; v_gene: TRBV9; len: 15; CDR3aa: CASSVDSGPYNEQFF; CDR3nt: TGTGCCAGCAGCGTAGACAGCGGGCCTTACAATGAGCAGTTCTTC
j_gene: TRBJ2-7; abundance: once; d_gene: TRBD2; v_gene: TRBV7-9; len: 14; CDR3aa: CASSLGLADYEQYF; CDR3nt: TGTGCCAGCAGCTTGGGGCTAGCGGACTACGAGCAGTACTTC
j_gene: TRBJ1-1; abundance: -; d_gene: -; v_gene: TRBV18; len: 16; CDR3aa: CASSPTRTALGTEAFF; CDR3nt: TGTGCCAGCTCACCAACCCGAACAGCTCTTGGGACTGAAGCTTTCTTT
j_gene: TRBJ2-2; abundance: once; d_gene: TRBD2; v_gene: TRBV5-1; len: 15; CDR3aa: CASSLGGSNTGELFF; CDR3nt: TGCGCCAGCAGCTTGGGCGGGAGCAACACCGGGGAGCTGTTTTTT
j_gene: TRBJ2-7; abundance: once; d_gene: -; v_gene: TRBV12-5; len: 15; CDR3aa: CASGPGGLGSYEQYF; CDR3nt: TGTGCTAGTGGACCAGGGGGGCTGGGATCCTACGAGCAGTACTTC
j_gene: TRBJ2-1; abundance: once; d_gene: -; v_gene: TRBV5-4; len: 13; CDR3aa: CASRRDSYNEQFF; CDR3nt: TGTGCCAGCAGGCGGGACAGCTACAATGAGCAGTTCTTC
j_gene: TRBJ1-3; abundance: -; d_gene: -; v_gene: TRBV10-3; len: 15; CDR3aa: CAISVGQAPGNTIYF; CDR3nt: TGTGCCATCAGTGTGGGCCAGGCCCCTGGAAACACCATATATTTT
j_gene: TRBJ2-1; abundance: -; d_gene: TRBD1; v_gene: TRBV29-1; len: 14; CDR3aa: CSVGRDRGYNEQFF; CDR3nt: TGCAGCGTTGGGCGGGACAGGGGATACAATGAGCAGTTCTTC
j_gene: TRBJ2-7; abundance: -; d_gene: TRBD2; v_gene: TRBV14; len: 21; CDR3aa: CASSQPRRAVGLAGSTYEQYF; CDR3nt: TGTGCCAGCAGCCAACCACGTCGGGCAGTTGGACTAGCGGGATCTACCTACGAGCAGTACTTC
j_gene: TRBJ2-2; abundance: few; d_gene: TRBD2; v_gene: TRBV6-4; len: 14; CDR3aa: CASRREGDTGELFF; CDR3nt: TGTGCCAGCAGGCGGGAGGGGGACACCGGGGAGCTGTTTTTT
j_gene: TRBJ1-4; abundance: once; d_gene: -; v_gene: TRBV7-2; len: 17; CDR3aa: CASSLGPDFATNEKLFF; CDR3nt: TGTGCCAGCAGCTTAGGCCCGGACTTTGCAACTAATGAAAAACTGTTTTTT